This is a list of T cell receptor beta chains from one sample in a study of cytomegalovirus exposure and HLA in healthy donors. Clones were sequenced by immunoSEQ multiplex PCR, and TCRdb holds only the in-frame ones, with some missing. This sample carries 250,000 to 300,000 clones, about nine tenths of them seen once, and the ten largest clones take roughly 1.6%. Source material: PBMCs. The receptors stem from a girl aged 2-9 years in good health and CMV-seronegative. Each CDR3 is given with its conserved first and last residue. D genes are given only for firm matches. Rows may omit the clone size; those that give it use once, few, many or a size class.

cdr3_length	d_call	v_call	clone_size	j_call	cdr3_aa	cdr3_nt
16	.	TRBV5-1	.	TRBJ2-2	CASSLLAPEPLGELFF	TGCGCCAGCAGCTTGTTGGCGCCGGAGCCCCTCGGGGAGCTGTTTTTT
15	TRBD1	TRBV9	.	TRBJ1-5	CASGSTGSANQPQHF	TGTGCCAGCGGGTCGACAGGGTCCGCAAACCAGCCCCAGCATTTT
11	.	TRBV4-1	.	TRBJ1-1	CASTRDTEAFF	TGCGCCAGCACCCGGGACACTGAAGCTTTCTTT
15	.	TRBV11-2	.	TRBJ2-2	CASSPGRGYTGELFF	TGTGCCAGCAGCCCGGGGCGGGGCTACACCGGGGAGCTGTTTTTT
14	.	TRBV27	.	TRBJ1-3	CASYDWSSGNTIYF	TGTGCCAGCTACGACTGGTCCTCTGGAAACACCATATATTTT
16	TRBD2	TRBV7-9	.	TRBJ2-1	CASSPTYRTSANEQFF	TGTGCCAGCAGCCCCACATACCGGACTAGCGCAAATGAGCAGTTCTTC
13	.	TRBV11-2	once	TRBJ2-3	CASSSHNTDTQYF	TGTGCCAGCAGCTCACATAACACAGATACGCAGTATTTT
13	TRBD1	TRBV11-2	few	TRBJ1-4	CASRGQGEEKLFF	TGTGCCAGCAGGGGACAGGGGGAGGAAAAACTGTTTTTT
14	.	TRBV19	.	TRBJ2-1	CASSPLSRNNEQFF	TGTGCCAGTAGTCCCCTTTCGCGTAACAATGAGCAGTTCTTC
19	.	TRBV4-1	.	TRBJ1-4	CASSQTGLWTLATNEKLFF	TGCGCCAGCAGCCAGACGGGACTTTGGACGCTCGCAACTAATGAAAAACTGTTTTTT
16	.	TRBV6-6	.	TRBJ1-3	CASSYSRGSSGNTIYF	TGTGCCAGCAGTTACTCTCGGGGGAGCTCTGGAAACACCATATATTTT
15	TRBD1	TRBV5-6	.	TRBJ2-1	CASSSPGQGYNEQFF	TGTGCCAGCAGCTCCCCGGGACAGGGCTACAATGAGCAGTTCTTC
16	TRBD2	TRBV30	.	TRBJ2-5	CAWSRASGGVQETQYF	TGTGCCTGGAGTAGGGCTAGCGGGGGGGTACAAGAGACCCAGTACTTC
16	.	TRBV2	.	TRBJ2-7	CASDLVAGSSSYEQYF	TGTGCCAGCGACCTTGTTGCGGGCAGCTCTTCCTACGAGCAGTACTTC
17	TRBD1	TRBV11-2	.	TRBJ2-2	CASSLVPGQGITGELFF	TGTGCCAGCAGCTTGGTACCGGGACAGGGGATCACCGGGGAGCTGTTTTTT
14	.	TRBV5-5	.	TRBJ1-3	CASSVSWERNTIYF	TGTGCCAGCAGCGTTTCGTGGGAGAGAAACACCATATATTTT
13	TRBD2	TRBV6-5	.	TRBJ2-1	CASSYGGGNEQFF	TGTGCCAGCAGTTACGGCGGGGGCAATGAGCAGTTCTTC
16	TRBD1	TRBV5-6	once	TRBJ2-1	CASSFRTGDPYNEQFF	TGTGCCAGCAGCTTTAGGACAGGGGACCCCTACAATGAGCAATTCTTC
16	.	TRBV18	.	TRBJ2-5	CASSPTAGTYQETQYF	TGTGCCAGCTCACCCACGGCGGGCACCTACCAAGAGACCCAGTACTTC
18	TRBD2	TRBV6-1	.	TRBJ2-2	CASSEGLGGGQGTGELFF	TGTGCCAGCAGTGAAGGGTTGGGGGGAGGGCAGGGCACCGGGGAGCTGTTTTTT
16	.	TRBV6-6	.	TRBJ1-1	CASSYRPRQDQGEAFF	TGTGCCAGCAGTTACCGCCCGAGACAGGATCAAGGTGAAGCTTTCTTT
14	TRBD2	TRBV6-4	.	TRBJ2-3	CASSEGGSTNTQYF	TGTGCCAGCAGTGAGGGCGGGAGTACTAATACGCAGTATTTT
15	.	TRBV27	.	TRBJ2-7	CASTIPRGSSYEQYF	TGTGCCAGCACGATTCCCAGGGGAAGCTCCTACGAGCAGTACTTC
18	.	TRBV7-8	.	TRBJ1-1	CASSLDLSGQPLNTEAFF	TGTGCCAGCAGCTTAGATTTGTCAGGACAGCCATTGAACACTGAAGCTTTCTTT
15	TRBD1	TRBV19	.	TRBJ2-7	CASSSQDRGRYEQYF	TGTGCCAGTAGTTCCCAGGACAGGGGGCGGTACGAGCAGTACTTC
15	TRBD1	TRBV11-2	.	TRBJ1-6	CASSHDRERNSPLHF	TGTGCCAGCAGCCATGACAGGGAACGTAATTCACCCCTCCACTTT
15	TRBD1	TRBV6-1	.	TRBJ1-3	CASNENRGLSDTIYF	TGTGCCAGCAACGAAAACAGGGGGCTTTCGGACACCATATATTTT
15	.	TRBV11-2	.	TRBJ1-1	CASSSSTGTNTEAFF	TGTGCCAGCAGCTCTTCGACAGGCACCAACACTGAAGCTTTCTTT
15	.	TRBV7-2	.	TRBJ1-2	CASSSRNRGLFGYTF	TGTGCCAGCAGCTCGCGGAACCGGGGTCTGTTTGGCTACACCTTC
15	.	TRBV13	.	TRBJ2-2	CASSLQDTIMGELFF	TGTGCCAGCAGCTTACAGGACACCATCATGGGGGAGCTGTTTTTT
15	.	TRBV18	.	TRBJ2-1	CASSPPGVVIGEQFF	TGTGCCAGCTCACCACCGGGAGTTGTAATCGGTGAGCAGTTCTTC
16	TRBD1	TRBV13	.	TRBJ1-2	CASSPRQGPIVYGYTF	TGTGCCAGCAGCCCCCGACAGGGGCCCATCGTCTATGGCTACACCTTC
13	TRBD2	TRBV29-1	.	TRBJ2-7	CSVDGPSGYEQYF	TGCAGCGTTGATGGGCCTAGCGGCTACGAGCAGTACTTC
11	.	TRBV28	.	TRBJ1-4	CASSLAGKLFF	TGTGCCAGCAGTTTGGCGGGAAAACTGTTTTTT
16	.	TRBV14	.	TRBJ2-3	CASSARSGWGTDTQYF	TGTGCCAGCAGCGCCCGGAGTGGGTGGGGCACAGATACGCAGTATTTT
13	.	TRBV13	once	TRBJ2-1	CASSSDTYNEQFF	TGTGCCAGCAGCTCGGACACTTACAATGAGCAGTTCTTC
15	TRBD1	TRBV5-1	.	TRBJ2-5	CASSKGTGVEETQYF	TGCGCCAGCAGCAAAGGGACAGGGGTTGAAGAGACCCAGTACTTC
15	.	TRBV11-2	.	TRBJ2-7	CASSLSGVIPYEQYF	TGTGCCAGCAGCTTATCAGGGGTGATCCCCTACGAGCAGTACTTC
14	.	TRBV6-5	once	TRBJ2-2	CASNLWPNTGELFF	TGTGCCAGCAACCTCTGGCCGAACACCGGGGAGCTGTTTTTT
16	.	TRBV5-4	.	TRBJ1-2	CASSSYSSLPIYGYTF	TGTGCCAGCAGTTCATATTCCTCTCTTCCTATATATGGCTACACCTTC
15	TRBD2	TRBV6-5	.	TRBJ2-7	CASRFEAGGPGEQYF	TGTGCCAGCAGGTTCGAAGCGGGAGGGCCAGGAGAGCAGTACTTC
15	TRBD2	TRBV10-3	.	TRBJ2-3	CAIALQLAGADTQYF	TGTGCCATTGCCCTACAGCTAGCGGGAGCAGATACGCAGTATTTT
17	TRBD2	TRBV7-2	.	TRBJ2-3	CASSLVGQRDGTDTQYF	TGTGCCAGCAGCTTAGTTGGGCAGCGGGATGGCACAGATACGCAGTATTTT
16	TRBD1	TRBV2	.	TRBJ2-5	CASSVPGQGKQETQYF	TGTGCCAGCAGTGTCCCGGGACAGGGGAAACAAGAGACCCAGTACTTC